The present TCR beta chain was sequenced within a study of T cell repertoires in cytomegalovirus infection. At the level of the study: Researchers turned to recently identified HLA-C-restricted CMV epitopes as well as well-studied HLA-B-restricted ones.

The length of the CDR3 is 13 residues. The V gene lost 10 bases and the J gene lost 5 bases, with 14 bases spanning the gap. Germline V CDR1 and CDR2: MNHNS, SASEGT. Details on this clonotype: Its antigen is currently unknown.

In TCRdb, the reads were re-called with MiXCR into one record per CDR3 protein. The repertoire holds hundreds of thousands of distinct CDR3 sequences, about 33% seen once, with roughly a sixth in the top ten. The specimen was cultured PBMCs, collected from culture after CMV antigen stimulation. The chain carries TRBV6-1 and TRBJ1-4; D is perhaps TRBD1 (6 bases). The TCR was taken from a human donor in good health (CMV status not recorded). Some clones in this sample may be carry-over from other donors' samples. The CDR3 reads CATSPGQNEKLFF. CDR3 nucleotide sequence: TGTGCCACCTCTCCGGGACAAAATGAAAAACTGTTTTTT.